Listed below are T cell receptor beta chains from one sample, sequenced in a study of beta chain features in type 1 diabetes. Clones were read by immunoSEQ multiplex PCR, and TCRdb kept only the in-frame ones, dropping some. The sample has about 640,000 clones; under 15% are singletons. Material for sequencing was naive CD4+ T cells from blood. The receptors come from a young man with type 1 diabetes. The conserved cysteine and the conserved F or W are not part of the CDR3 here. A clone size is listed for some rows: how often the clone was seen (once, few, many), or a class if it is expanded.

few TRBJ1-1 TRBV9 ASSVVQGLGTEAF
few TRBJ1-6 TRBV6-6 ASSLQGRDSPLH
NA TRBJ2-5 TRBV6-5 ASSSEGSYQETQY
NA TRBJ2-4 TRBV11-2 ASSSPTDLAKNIQY
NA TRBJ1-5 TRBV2 ASSAQSPYSNQPQH
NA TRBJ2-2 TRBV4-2 ASSPGGGLPYPGELF
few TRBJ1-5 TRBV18 ASSPTGPDQPQH
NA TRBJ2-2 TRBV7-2 ASSPGQGIGELF
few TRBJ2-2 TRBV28 ASSPHRDTGELF
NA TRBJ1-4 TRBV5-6 ASSVTGGRTNEKLF
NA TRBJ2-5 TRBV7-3 ASSLGGQYQETQY
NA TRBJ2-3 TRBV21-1 APFDPRTNTDTQY
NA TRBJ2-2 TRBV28 ASRSGQLNTGELF
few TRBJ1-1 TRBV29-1 SVVGQGFTEAF
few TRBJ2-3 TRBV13 ASSLRGPTDTQY
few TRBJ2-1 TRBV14 ASSLRLNRGEVREQF
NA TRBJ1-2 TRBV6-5 ASNSGQGFYGYT
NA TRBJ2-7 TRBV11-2 ASSSTGGRQY
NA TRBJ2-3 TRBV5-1 ASSQGQGPDTQY
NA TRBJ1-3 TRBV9 ASSVTTGEGNTIY
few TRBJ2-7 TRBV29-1 SVRQGPYEQY
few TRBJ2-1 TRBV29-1 SVEEGLGNNEQF
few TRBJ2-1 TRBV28 ASRFGVAGGRNEQF
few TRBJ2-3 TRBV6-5 ASSYSIVSGSDTQY
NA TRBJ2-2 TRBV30 AWNRQGRGTGELF
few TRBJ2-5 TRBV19 ASSTGLQETQY
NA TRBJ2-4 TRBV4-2 ASSQGHTDIQY
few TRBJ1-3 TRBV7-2 ASSLVRTSGNTIY
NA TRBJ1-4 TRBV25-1 ASRDGVTNEKLF
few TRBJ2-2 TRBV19 ASSIGGAVFGELF